The present TCR beta chain was sequenced within a study of metastatic and nonmetastatic thyroid tumors. Germline V gene lookup returns CDR1 DFQATT and CDR2 SNEGSKA (reference sequence). V dropped 4 bases and J dropped 0 bases, with 9 bases sitting between them. This CDR3 is 14 amino acids long. Ahead of thyroid surgery, no patient had received treatment of any kind. This clone counts as medium-sized. MiXCR reprocessed the PCR reads for TCRdb. The sample has 4,500 or so clones; around 35% are singletons. Material: adjacent normal tissue. This sequence originates from a female donor with papillary thyroid cancer or a benign thyroid nodule (not recorded which). Some clones in this sample may be carry-over from other donors' samples. This chain links TRBV20-1 with TRBJ1-4; no reliable D call. The CDR3 bases are TGCAGTGCTATCAGACACTCAACTAATGAAAAACTGTTTTTT. Translating gives CSAIRHSTNEKLFF.